This T cell receptor beta chain was found in a study of blood T cell repertoires in COVID-19. Study at large: Material from acute and convalescent COVID-19 was sourced from the United States, Italy and Spain.

TCRdb's table, derived via immunoSEQ multiplex PCR, lists solely in-frame clones and lacks some. This table holds about 25,000 clones, approximately 84% found once. Germline V gene sequence: CDR1 KGHSH, CDR2 LQKENI. V was cut by 4 bases and J by 0 bases, with 9 bases left in between. This CDR3 has 14 residues. Sequencing was performed on peripheral blood. The origin of this receptor is a man in his fifties with active or convalescent COVID-19. The chain combines TRBV18 with TRBJ1-1; D is undetermined. CDR3 DNA: TGTGCCAGCTCACTAACACCCCTGAACACTGAAGCTTTCTTT. This encodes CASSLTPLNTEAFF.